The following is a T cell receptor (beta chain) sequence with its context. This sample was included in a study of shared clonotypes between healthy human individuals. Generated by immunoSEQ multiplex PCR, the TCRdb table keeps only in-frame clones and is missing some. Among some 2.1 million clones listed, roughly 94% were seen once. The CDR3 is 13 residues long. Trimming left V 3 bases short and J 6 bases short, with 8 bases between. Germline V gene lookup returns CDR1 ENHRY and CDR2 SYGVKD. Material: naive CD4+ T cells sorted from blood. Subset denoted: CD45RA+ positively selected. The chain carries TRBV10-3 and TRBJ1-4; the D is unclear. This clonotype was sampled from a young man in good health. The chain's CDR3 is CAISDGNDEKLFF. The CDR3 DNA reads as TGTGCCATCAGTGACGGGAATGATGAAAAACTGTTTTTT.